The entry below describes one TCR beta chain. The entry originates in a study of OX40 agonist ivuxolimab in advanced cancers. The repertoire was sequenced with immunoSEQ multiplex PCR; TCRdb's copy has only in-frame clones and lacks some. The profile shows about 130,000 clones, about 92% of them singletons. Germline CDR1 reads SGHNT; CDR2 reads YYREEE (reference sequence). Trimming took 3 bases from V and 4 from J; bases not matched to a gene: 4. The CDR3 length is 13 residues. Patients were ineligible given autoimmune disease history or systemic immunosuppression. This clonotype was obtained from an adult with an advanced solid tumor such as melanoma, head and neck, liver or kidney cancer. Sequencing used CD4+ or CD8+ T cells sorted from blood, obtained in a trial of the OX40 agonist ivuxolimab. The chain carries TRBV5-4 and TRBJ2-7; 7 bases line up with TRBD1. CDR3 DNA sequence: TGTGCCAGCAGCTCACAGGGGACGTACGAGCAGTACTTC. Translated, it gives CASSSQGTYEQYF.